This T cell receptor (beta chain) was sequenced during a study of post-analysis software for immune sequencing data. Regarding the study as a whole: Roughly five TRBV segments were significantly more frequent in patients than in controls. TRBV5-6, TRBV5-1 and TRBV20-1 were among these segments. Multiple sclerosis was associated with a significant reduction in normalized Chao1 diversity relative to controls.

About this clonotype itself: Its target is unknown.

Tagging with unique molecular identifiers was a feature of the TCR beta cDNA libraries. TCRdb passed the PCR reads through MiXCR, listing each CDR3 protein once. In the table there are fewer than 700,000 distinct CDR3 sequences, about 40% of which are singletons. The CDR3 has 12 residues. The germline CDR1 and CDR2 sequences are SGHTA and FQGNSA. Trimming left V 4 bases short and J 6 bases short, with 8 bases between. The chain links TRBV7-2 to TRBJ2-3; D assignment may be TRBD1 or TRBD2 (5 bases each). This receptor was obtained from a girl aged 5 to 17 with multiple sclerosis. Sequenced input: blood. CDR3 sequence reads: CASSWGWDTQYF. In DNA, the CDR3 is TGTGCCAGCAGCTGGGGGTGGGATACGCAGTATTTT.